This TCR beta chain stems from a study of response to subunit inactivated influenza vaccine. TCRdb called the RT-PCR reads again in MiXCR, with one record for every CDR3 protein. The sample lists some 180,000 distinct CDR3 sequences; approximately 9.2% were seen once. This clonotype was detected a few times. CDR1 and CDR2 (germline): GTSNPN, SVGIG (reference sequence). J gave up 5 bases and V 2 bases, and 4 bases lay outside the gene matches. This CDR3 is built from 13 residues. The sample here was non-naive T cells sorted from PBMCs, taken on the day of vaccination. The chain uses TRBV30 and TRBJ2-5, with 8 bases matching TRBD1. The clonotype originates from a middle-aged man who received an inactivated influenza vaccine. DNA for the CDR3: TGTGCCTGGAGTACGACAGGGGTTGAGACCCAGTACTTC. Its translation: CAWSTTGVETQYF. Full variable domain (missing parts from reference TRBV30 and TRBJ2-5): SQTIHQWPATLVQPVGSPLSLECTVEGTSNPNLYWYRQAAGRGLQLLFYSVGIGQISSEVPQNLSASRPQDRQFILSSKKLLLSDSGFYLCAWSTTGVETQYFGPGTRLLVL.